This is a list of T cell receptor beta chains from one sample in a study of cytomegalovirus exposure and HLA in healthy donors. Repertoires were generated with immunoSEQ multiplex PCR, while TCRdb's copy carries only in-frame clones and drops some. Of roughly 190,000 clones in the sample, 65% to 85% were seen once. Sequences were obtained from PBMCs. The receptors were sampled from a young woman in good health and CMV-seronegative. Each CDR3 is given with its conserved first and last residue. A D gene is named only where the DNA matches it firmly. The size of a clone is reported for some rows only, either as once, few or many, or as a class for expanded clones.

d_call	cdr3_length	clone_size	j_call	v_call	cdr3_nt	cdr3_aa
NA	14	NA	TRBJ1-2	TRBV6-5	TGTGCCAGCAGAATCAGGATATCTAACTATGGCTACACCTTC	CASRIRISNYGYTF
TRBD2	14	NA	TRBJ2-7	TRBV5-1	TGCGCCAGCAGCTTGACTAGCGGGGGGTTCGAGCAGTACTTC	CASSLTSGGFEQYF
TRBD1	14	NA	TRBJ2-7	TRBV9	TGTGCCAGCAGCGTAGGAAGGGGGCAAGGGGAGCAGTACTTC	CASSVGRGQGEQYF
NA	14	NA	TRBJ1-2	TRBV28	TGTGCCAGCAGAAAAATTCAGGCGGGCTATGGCTACACCTTC	CASRKIQAGYGYTF
NA	15	NA	TRBJ2-1	TRBV19	TGTGCCAGTAGTATAGCAACTAGTCGGAACAATGAGCAGTTCTTC	CASSIATSRNNEQFF
TRBD1	14	NA	TRBJ1-1	TRBV12-5	TGTGCTAGTGGCCCGGGACAGTTGGGGACTGAAGCTTTCTTT	CASGPGQLGTEAFF
NA	13	NA	TRBJ1-1	TRBV7-3	TGTGCCTCCCGCCAGGGGCTGAACACTGAAGCTTTCTTT	CASRQGLNTEAFF
TRBD1	17	few	TRBJ2-7	TRBV5-1	TGCGCCAGCAGCTTGGTCGAAATGGGACAGGGGAGTAATGAGCAGTACTTC	CASSLVEMGQGSNEQYF
TRBD2	14	NA	TRBJ2-5	TRBV10-3	TGTGCCATCGGGAGGACTAGCGGGTTTGAGACCCAGTACTTC	CAIGRTSGFETQYF
NA	14	once	TRBJ1-6	TRBV2	TGTGCCAGCAGTAGGGGAGGAAGTAATTCACCCCTCCACTTT	CASSRGGSNSPLHF
TRBD2	14	NA	TRBJ2-5	TRBV29-1	TGCAGCGTGAATCTAGCGGGAGTTAGTGAGACCCAGTACTTC	CSVNLAGVSETQYF
NA	15	NA	TRBJ2-2	TRBV7-2	TGTGCCAGCAGCTTATTTCGGTTACCCTCCGGGGAGCTGTTTTTT	CASSLFRLPSGELFF
TRBD1	15	NA	TRBJ1-6	TRBV25-1	TGTGCCAGCAGTAGGGACAGGGGATTGGCTTCACCCCTCCACTTT	CASSRDRGLASPLHF
TRBD1	16	NA	TRBJ1-1	TRBV28	TGTGCCAGCAGTTACAACCTGGACAGGGGGTGGGCTGAAGCTTTCTTT	CASSYNLDRGWAEAFF
TRBD2	17	NA	TRBJ2-1	TRBV5-1	TGCGCCAGCAGCTTGGTAACTAGCGGGAGCGCGTTGGATGAGCAGTTCTTC	CASSLVTSGSALDEQFF
NA	15	NA	TRBJ1-6	TRBV5-4	TGTGCCAGCAGCGCGCGGTGGGGAGATAATTCACCCCTCCACTTT	CASSARWGDNSPLHF